These 10 T cell receptor beta chains were sequenced from one sample in a study of T cell clonality in common variable immunodeficiency (dated by TCRdb to 2014 to 2015). Library preparation was by the immunoSEQ multiplex PCR assay. The source is immuneACCESS, and TCRdb retained only in-frame sequences with V and J called. Part of the clones is not carried over; for the studies checked, unresolved V genes explain less than half of this, and the remainder is unexplained. For this sample, about 33,000 clones are listed, none of them singletons. The top ten clones comprise 3.5% to 5.5% of the sample. Sequenced sample: peripheral blood mononuclear cells. Every receptor here comes from a person aged 18 to 70 in good health.

This clone was picked up a small number of times. One end of the junction fails to match germline, which may point to a read error. The sequence runs out 3 residues before the end of the CDR3; the remainder is reconstructed from the germline J gene. The gene calls are TRBV7-7 and TRBJ2-3; 11 bases are shared with TRBD1. Per germline, CDR1 SSHAT and CDR2 FNYEAQ (reference sequence). The CDR3 totals 18 residues. The part of the CDR3 DNA that was read is TGTGCTAGCAGCTTAGCTTACTCGGGACAGGGGGTTGGTGAGACG. Translated: CASSLAYSGQGVGET. The complete CDR3 protein is CASSLAYSGQGVGETQYF. Drawing the rest from reference TRBV7-7 and TRBJ2-3, the complete variable domain is GAGVSQSPRYKVTKRGQDVTLRCDPISSHATLYWYQQALGQGPEFLTYFNYEAQPDKSGLPSDRFSAERPEGSISTLTIQRTEQRDSAMYRCASSLAYSGQGVGETQYFGPGTRLTVL.

This clone has just a few counts. CDR3 bases read: TGTGCCAGCTCGTCGGCCGGCGGGTCCGAG. This gives the protein CASSSAGGSE. In full, the CDR3 is CASSSAGGSEQYF. V gene TRBV18 combines with J gene TRBJ2-7; D is possibly TRBD2 (5 bases). The read ends 3 residues before the CDR3 terminus; that terminus is restored from the germline J gene. The CDR3 extends over 13 amino acids. Trimming removed 6 bases at V and 6 bases at J, with 15 bases between. Germline V lookup: CDR1 KGHSH, CDR2 LQKENI.

The sample holds many counts of this clone. The read terminates 3 residues ahead of where the CDR3 ends, so the germline J gene completes it. In the same sample, other DNA sequences code for this CDR3. The V call is TRBV2, the J call TRBJ1-5, with D unresolved. CDR1 and CDR2 (germline): SNHLY, FYNNEI. This CDR3 comprises 14 residues. The V gene lost 0 bases and the J gene lost 6 bases, with 9 bases spanning the gap. Partial CDR3 DNA: TGTGCCAGCAGTGAAGCGAGAGGGTCTCAGCCC. It codes for CASSEARGSQP. The complete CDR3 reads CASSEARGSQPQHF.

This clone was observed a few times. The read halts 3 residues ahead of the CDR3 end, with the missing end drawn from the germline J gene. The chain employs TRBV19 and TRBJ1-1; 12 positions agree with TRBD1. With V trimmed by 3 bases and J by 4 bases, 3 bases remained unmatched. Germline CDR1 reads LNHDA; CDR2 reads SQIVND (reference sequence). The CDR3 is 15 residues long. The CDR3 here is CASSMGQGARTEAFF. CDR3 DNA (partial): TGTGCCAGTAGTATGGGACAGGGGGCCCGCACTGAA.

In this sample, this clone turned up many times. The CDR3 goes on 3 residues after the read ends, and that part is filled in from the germline J gene. The V gene is TRBV5-1, the J gene TRBJ1-1; TRBD1 might be the D (6 bases). V was pared by 0 bases and J by 0 bases, with 12 bases between. The germline gives CDR1 SGHRS, CDR2 YFSETQ. The CDR3 loop spans 16 amino acids. The CDR3 loop reads CASSLGTVGVNTEAFF. Partial CDR3 DNA: TGCGCCAGCAGCTTGGGGACAGTGGGAGTGAACACTGAA.

There are many counts of this clone. The read terminates 3 residues before the CDR3 end, so the remaining end is supplied by the germline J gene. The chain links TRBV7-9 to TRBJ1-1; no clear D gene. The germline gives CDR1 SEHNR, CDR2 FQNEAQ (reference sequence). V was shortened by 8 bases and J by 1 base, with 11 bases between the two germline ends. The CDR3 length is 13 residues. The CDR3: CASGQTENTEAFF. CDR3 bases read: TGTGCCAGCGGCCAAACCGAGAACACTGAA.

Concerning this clone: The read terminates 3 residues before the CDR3 end, so the remaining end is supplied by the germline J gene. The V gene is TRBV7-8, the J gene TRBJ1-2; TRBD1 matches 8 bases. In germline, CDR1 is SGHVS, CDR2 FQNEAQ. The CDR3 length is 15 residues. The sequenced CDR3 bases are TGTGCCAGCAGCTTCGAGACAGGGGCTGGTTACGAC. Translated: CASSFETGAGYD. The whole CDR3 reads CASSFETGAGYDYTF. The entire variable domain, with the rest obtained from reference TRBV7-8 and TRBJ1-2, is as follows: GAGVSQSPRYKVAKRGQDVALRCDPISGHVSLFWYQQALGQGPEFLTYFQNEAQLDKSGLPSDRFFAERPEGSVSTLKIQRTQQEDSAVYLCASSFETGAGYDYTFGSGTRLTVV.

This clone was seen ten or more times. The CDR3 end is not reached by the read, which stops 3 residues before it; the germline J gene fills it in. The chain employs TRBV29-1 and TRBJ1-1; D might be TRBD1 (5 bases). The germline gives CDR1 SQVTM, CDR2 ANQGSEA. V was shortened by 7 bases and J by 0 bases, with 12 bases between the two germline ends. This CDR3 spans 13 amino acids. CDR3 DNA, as far as it was read: TGCAGCGGGACCACACAGGTGAACACTGAA. It encodes CSGTTQVNTE. The CDR3 in its entirety is CSGTTQVNTEAFF.

This clone has just a few counts. The read terminates 3 residues before the CDR3 end, so the remaining end is supplied by the germline J gene. The J gene is TRBJ2-7, the V gene TRBV19; TRBD2 matches 7 bases. Per the germline V gene, CDR1 is LNHDA and CDR2 is SQIVND (reference sequence). The ends lost 3 bases at V and 3 bases at J; junction bases unmatched: 5. This CDR3 comprises 14 residues. The DNA read from the CDR3 is TGTGCCAGTAGTATGGCTAGCGGAGGCTACGAG. It translates to CASSMASGGYE. The CDR3 reads in full as CASSMASGGYEQYF.

The sample holds many counts of this clone. Sequencing ends 3 residues short of the CDR3 end; the germline J gene provides the rest. The V and J genes are TRBV20-1 and TRBJ2-6; 7 bases line up with TRBD2. The CDR3 totals 15 residues. V lost 1 base, J lost 2 bases, and 2 bases stayed unmatched. Germline V lookup: CDR1 DFQATT, CDR2 SNEGSKA (reference sequence). CDR3 DNA, as far as it was read: TGCAGTGCTAGAGTGGGGACTACTGGGGCCAACGTC. Translated, it gives CSARVGTTGANV. The whole CDR3 region reads CSARVGTTGANVLTF.